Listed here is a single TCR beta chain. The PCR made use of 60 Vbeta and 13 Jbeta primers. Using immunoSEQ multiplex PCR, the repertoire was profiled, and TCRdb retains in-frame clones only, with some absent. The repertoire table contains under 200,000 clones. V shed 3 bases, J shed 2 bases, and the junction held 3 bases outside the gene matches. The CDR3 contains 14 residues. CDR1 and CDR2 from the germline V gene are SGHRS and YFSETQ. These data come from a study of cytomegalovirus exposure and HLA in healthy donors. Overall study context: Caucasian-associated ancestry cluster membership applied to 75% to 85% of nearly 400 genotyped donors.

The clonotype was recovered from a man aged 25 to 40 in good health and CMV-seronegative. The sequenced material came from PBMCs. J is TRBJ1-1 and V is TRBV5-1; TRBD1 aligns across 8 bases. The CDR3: CASSSGQGNTEAFF. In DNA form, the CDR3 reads TGCGCCAGCAGCTCCGGACAGGGTAACACTGAAGCTTTCTTT.